Below, 16 T cell receptor beta chains from the same sample are listed, as sequenced in a study of control samples from healthy donors and cancer patients. Sequencing used immunoSEQ multiplex PCR; TCRdb keeps in-frame clones, though not all of them. The sample lists 150,000 to 200,000 clones, 92% occurring once. The specimen was blood. All receptors derive from a woman aged 25 to 45 in good health.

The chain links TRBV14 to TRBJ2-2; D is tentatively TRBD1 or TRBD2 (5 bases each). V shed 2 bases and J shed 5 bases, with 12 bases lying between them. Germline-derived CDR1 and CDR2 are SGHDN and FVKESK. The CDR3 is 15 residues long. The DNA for the CDR3 is TGTGCCAGCAGCCAATGGGGACGGGAAACCGGGGAGCTGTTTTTT. It specifies CASSQWGRETGELFF.

The rearrangement uses TRBV19 and TRBJ1-1; D is ambiguous. Trimming took 1 base from V and 6 from J, leaving 15 bases between them. The CDR3 extends over 15 amino acids. The germline V gene has CDR1 LNHDA and CDR2 SQIVND (reference sequence). CDR3 sequence reads: CASSIGVGRWAEAFF. The CDR3 DNA follows: TGTGCCAGTAGTATAGGGGTCGGGCGGTGGGCTGAAGCTTTCTTT.

This rearrangement joins TRBV6-5 to TRBJ1-1; 9 nucleotides align to TRBD1. V lost 2 bases and J lost 4; bases outside the gene matches: 2. The CDR3 sequence is 14 residues long. Germline V gives CDR1 MNHEY, CDR2 SVGAGI. The DNA of the CDR3 is TGTGCCAGCAGTTACGGGACAGGGCCCACTGAAGCTTTCTTT. Protein sequence: CASSYGTGPTEAFF.

The chain employs TRBV9 and TRBJ1-5; D may be TRBD1 (5 bases). Per the germline V gene, CDR1 is SGDLS and CDR2 is YYNGEE. The CDR3 is 13 amino acids. The germline V and J ends were trimmed by 0 bases and 5 bases, with 6 bases remaining between them. CDR3 coding DNA: TGTGCCAGCAGCGTAGGGGACGATCAGCCCCAGCATTTT. This sequence encodes CASSVGDDQPQHF.

The CDR3 region is CASSSAQGGNTEAFF. For the CDR3, the DNA is TGTGCCAGCAGCTCGGCACAGGGTGGAAACACTGAAGCTTTCTTT. V is TRBV7-9 and J is TRBJ1-1; D is perhaps TRBD1 (6 bases). This CDR3 is built from 15 residues. Trimming shortened V by 4 bases and J by 2 bases, and 14 bases separated the two germline ends. Germline lookup yields CDR1 SEHNR and CDR2 FQNEAQ (reference sequence).

V usage is TRBV5-1 and J usage is TRBJ1-2; no clear D. Trimming took off 4 bases at V and 2 bases at J, with 15 bases between the two ends. There are 15 residues in the CDR3. CDR1 SGHRS and CDR2 YFSETQ come from the germline V gene. The CDR3 region has the DNA TGCGCCAGCAGCCGAGGAAATGCGGGGAACTATGGCTACACCTTC. Translating gives CASSRGNAGNYGYTF.

The J gene is TRBJ2-7, the V gene TRBV29-1, with D uncertain. V lost 7 bases and J 3 bases, leaving 19 bases between the germline ends. There are 14 residues in the CDR3. The germline gives CDR1 SQVTM, CDR2 ANQGSEA. CDR3 DNA: TGCAGCGCCTCGAATGCTTTTACGGGCTACGAGCAGTACTTC. It encodes CSASNAFTGYEQYF.

The chain combines TRBV15 with TRBJ2-3; 10 nucleotides line up with TRBD2. The V segment lost 4 bases and the J segment 7 bases; nucleotides outside the gene matches: 8. The germline gives CDR1 LNHNV, CDR2 YYDKDF (reference sequence). The CDR3 has 15 residues. CDR3 coding DNA: TGTGCCACCAGCACTAGGACTAGCGGCGCTCATACGCAGTATTTT. Translation: CATSTRTSGAHTQYF. The whole variable domain, filled in from reference TRBV15 and TRBJ2-3, reads DAMVIQNPRYQVTQFGKPVTLSCSQTLNHNVMYWYQQKSSQAPKLLFHYYDKDFNNEADTPDNFQSRRPNTSFCFLDIRSPGLGDTAMYLCATSTRTSGAHTQYFGPGTRLTVL.

The rearrangement uses TRBV5-1 and TRBJ1-1; the D gene is possibly TRBD1 (6 bases). The CDR3 is made up of 13 amino acids. Trimming took 5 bases from V and 2 from J, leaving 10 bases between them. Germline lookup yields CDR1 SGHRS and CDR2 YFSETQ. The CDR3, as DNA: TGCGCCAGCAGTTCGGACAGTAACACTGAAGCTTTCTTT. Translating gives CASSSDSNTEAFF.

This rearrangement joins TRBV24-1 to TRBJ2-2, with 8 bases lining up with TRBD2. Germline trimming cut 3 bases from V and 3 bases from J; bases unmatched to any gene: 2. This CDR3 comprises 15 residues. Germline values: CDR1 KGHDR, CDR2 SFDVKD. DNA for the CDR3: TGTGCCACCAGTGATCCTAGCGGGTACACCGGGGAGCTGTTTTTT. Translating it yields CATSDPSGYTGELFF.

This clone was counted between two and nine times. V and J are TRBV19 and TRBJ2-7; D is possibly TRBD2 (6 bases). CDR1 is LNHDA and CDR2 is SQIVND in the germline V gene (reference sequence). V was shortened by 4 bases and J by 6 bases, with 22 bases between the two germline ends. The CDR3 is made up of 16 amino acids. The DNA for the CDR3 is TGTGCCAGTAGTACCCTTCGTGACGGGAGCTTAGGCGAGCAGTACTTC. Protein: CASSTLRDGSLGEQYF. Supplemented by reference TRBV19 and TRBJ2-7, the full variable domain reads DGGITQSPKYLFRKEGQNVTLSCEQNLNHDAMYWYRQDPGQGLRLIYYSQIVNDFQKGDIAEGYSVSREKKESFPLTVTSAQKNPTAFYLCASSTLRDGSLGEQYFGPGTRLTVT.

The V and J genes are TRBV24-1 and TRBJ2-1, with 12 nucleotides matching TRBD2. V lost 9 bases, J lost 7 bases, and 12 bases stayed unmatched. This CDR3 is built from 16 residues. CDR1 and CDR2 (germline): KGHDR, SFDVKD. CDR3 amino acids: CATALAGGPGDNEQFF. The CDR3 region has the DNA TGTGCCACCGCTCTAGCGGGAGGGCCAGGAGATAATGAGCAGTTCTTC.

The V and J genes are TRBV25-1 and TRBJ2-5; perhaps TRBD1 as D (5 bases). Trimming removed 2 bases at V and 0 bases at J, with 7 bases between. Germline values: CDR1 MGHDK, CDR2 SYGVNS. This CDR3 is built from 14 residues. CDR3 bases: TGTGCCAGCAGTGAACAGGGCTACCAAGAGACCCAGTACTTC. It specifies CASSEQGYQETQYF.

The chain carries TRBV28 and TRBJ2-3, with TRBD2 matching 12 bases. Germline CDR1 MDHEN, CDR2 SYDVKM. This CDR3 has 17 residues. J gave up 1 base and V 5 bases, and 7 bases lay outside the gene matches. CDR3 DNA: TGTGCCAGCAGTCCCAGGACTAGCGGGACTCGCACAGATACGCAGTATTTT. It translates to CASSPRTSGTRTDTQYF.

This rearrangement joins TRBV19 to TRBJ2-1; D is possibly TRBD1 (5 bases). V was shortened by 3 bases and J by 6 bases, with 21 bases between the two germline ends. From germline, CDR1 is LNHDA and CDR2 SQIVND (reference sequence). CDR3 length: 17 amino acids. In nucleotides, the CDR3 is TGTGCCAGTAGTATTTGGGATATGACAGAAGCTAGCAATGAGCAGTTCTTC. As protein: CASSIWDMTEASNEQFF.

The V call is TRBV6-5, the J call TRBJ2-6, with TRBD1 identical over 7 bases. From germline, CDR1 is MNHEY and CDR2 SVGAGI. Trimming cost V 6 bases and J 2 bases; bases outside gene matches: 4. The CDR3 consists of 15 residues. In nucleotides, the CDR3 is TGTGCCAGCAGCCCCGACAGGGCTGGGGCCAACGTCCTGACTTTC. Amino acids: CASSPDRAGANVLTF.